This is a list of T cell receptor beta chains from one sample in a study of blood T cell repertoires in COVID-19. TCRdb keeps only in-frame clones here, not all; method: immunoSEQ multiplex PCR. The sample lists 220,000 or so clones, approximately 86% seen once, with about 3.9% in the top ten. Sequencing was done on a sample of peripheral blood. These receptors originate from an elderly woman with acute or convalescent COVID-19. The CDR3 runs from the conserved cysteine through the conserved F or W. Fields, in order: clone size, J gene, D gene, V gene, CDR3 DNA, CDR3 protein. A D gene is named only where the DNA matches it firmly. Clone size is stated in some rows and not others, as once, few, many or a class when expanded.

abundance: -; j_gene: TRBJ1-1; d_gene: TRBD1; v_gene: TRBV6-5; CDR3nt: TGTGCCAGCAGTTACTCGTGGACAGGGAACACTGAAGCTTTCTTT; CDR3aa: CASSYSWTGNTEAFF
abundance: -; j_gene: TRBJ1-1; d_gene: -; v_gene: TRBV3-1/TRBV3-2; CDR3nt: TGTGCCAGCAGTCGGATAACAGGGATATGGGGTGAAGCTTTCTTT; CDR3aa: CASSRITGIWGEAFF
abundance: -; j_gene: TRBJ1-1; d_gene: -; v_gene: TRBV19; CDR3nt: TGTGCCAGTAGTAATACAGGGCCTCCGCCGGCTTTCTTT; CDR3aa: CASSNTGPPPAFF
abundance: -; j_gene: TRBJ2-5; d_gene: TRBD2; v_gene: TRBV19; CDR3nt: TGTGCCAGCGCGACTTGGACTAGCGGGGGGGAAGAGACCCAGTACTTC; CDR3aa: CASATWTSGGEETQYF
abundance: -; j_gene: TRBJ1-1; d_gene: TRBD1; v_gene: TRBV3-1/TRBV3-2; CDR3nt: TGTGCCAGCAGCCCAGACGGGGACAGGGCCACTGAAGCTTTCTTT; CDR3aa: CASSPDGDRATEAFF
abundance: -; j_gene: TRBJ1-4; d_gene: -; v_gene: TRBV19; CDR3nt: TGTGCCAGTAGTTTCCTCCGCGGGGTTGACGAAAAACTGTTTTTT; CDR3aa: CASSFLRGVDEKLFF
abundance: many; j_gene: TRBJ1-1; d_gene: -; v_gene: TRBV4-2; CDR3nt: TGTGCCAGCAGCCAAGAAGGGCGGGGCCTGAACACTGAAGCTTTCTTT; CDR3aa: CASSQEGRGLNTEAFF
abundance: once; j_gene: TRBJ1-2; d_gene: -; v_gene: TRBV5-6; CDR3nt: TGTGCCAGCAGCTTGGACAGGGTGGGCTACACCTTC; CDR3aa: CASSLDRVGYTF
abundance: -; j_gene: TRBJ1-4; d_gene: -; v_gene: TRBV6-5; CDR3nt: TGTGCCAGCAGTTACGATAGGGAGGGGGAAAAACTGTTTTTT; CDR3aa: CASSYDREGEKLFF
abundance: -; j_gene: TRBJ2-4; d_gene: -; v_gene: TRBV7-9; CDR3nt: TGTGCCAGCAGCGCAAGCGGAAACATTCAGTACTTC; CDR3aa: CASSASGNIQYF
abundance: -; j_gene: TRBJ2-7; d_gene: TRBD1; v_gene: TRBV5-5; CDR3nt: TGTGCCAGCAGCTCGCGACCCGGGACAGCATCCTACGAGCAGTACTTC; CDR3aa: CASSSRPGTASYEQYF
abundance: -; j_gene: TRBJ1-3; d_gene: -; v_gene: TRBV6-6; CDR3nt: TGTGCCAGCAGTTACTCGCAGGGGAACTCTGGAAACACCATATATTTT; CDR3aa: CASSYSQGNSGNTIYF
abundance: -; j_gene: TRBJ1-1; d_gene: -; v_gene: TRBV24-1; CDR3nt: TGTGCCACCAGAGGGGAGGGGAGAGGCACTGAAGCTTTCTTT; CDR3aa: CATRGEGRGTEAFF
abundance: -; j_gene: TRBJ2-5; d_gene: -; v_gene: TRBV7-2; CDR3nt: TGTGCCAGCAGCTTAGCCAACCAAGAGACCCAGTACTTC; CDR3aa: CASSLANQETQYF
abundance: -; j_gene: TRBJ1-5; d_gene: -; v_gene: TRBV30; CDR3nt: TGTGCCTGGAGTCCGGGGTCGAGTCAGCCCCAGCATTTT; CDR3aa: CAWSPGSSQPQHF
abundance: -; j_gene: TRBJ2-2; d_gene: TRBD1; v_gene: TRBV19; CDR3nt: TGTGCCAGTAGTATTTCCCTTAGGACAGGGGGCCAGGGCGGGGAGCTGTTTTTT; CDR3aa: CASSISLRTGGQGGELFF
abundance: -; j_gene: TRBJ1-6; d_gene: -; v_gene: TRBV30; CDR3nt: TGTGCCTGGAGTTGGGTAGGCTCAGGTTCACCCCTCCACTTT; CDR3aa: CAWSWVGSGSPLHF
abundance: few; j_gene: TRBJ1-5; d_gene: -; v_gene: TRBV7-6; CDR3nt: TGTGCCAGCAGCTCCAGGGGCAAGGTCCCGCTTCCCTGTCAGCCCCAGCATTTT; CDR3aa: CASSSRGKVPLPCQPQHF
abundance: once; j_gene: TRBJ1-6; d_gene: -; v_gene: TRBV7-9; CDR3nt: TGTGCCAGCAGCCGACAGAATTCACCCCTCCACTTT; CDR3aa: CASSRQNSPLHF
abundance: -; j_gene: TRBJ1-2; d_gene: TRBD1; v_gene: TRBV14; CDR3nt: TGTGCCAGCAGCCGCGGGACAGGGGGCCCTGGCTACACCTTC; CDR3aa: CASSRGTGGPGYTF
abundance: -; j_gene: TRBJ1-2; d_gene: TRBD1; v_gene: TRBV5-1; CDR3nt: TGCGCCAGCAGATGGGAGGGACAGGGGAGCTATGGCTACACCTTC; CDR3aa: CASRWEGQGSYGYTF
abundance: few; j_gene: TRBJ1-6; d_gene: -; v_gene: TRBV30; CDR3nt: TGTGCCTGGAGGCAACAGAACATTAATTCACCCCTCCACTTT; CDR3aa: CAWRQQNINSPLHF
abundance: -; j_gene: TRBJ1-2; d_gene: -; v_gene: TRBV28; CDR3nt: TGTGCCAGCGTCTACAGGGCGACTAACTATGGCTACACCTTC; CDR3aa: CASVYRATNYGYTF
abundance: -; j_gene: TRBJ1-5; d_gene: TRBD1; v_gene: TRBV6-2/TRBV6-3; CDR3nt: TGTGCCAGCAGTTGGACAGGGATGGGTCAGCCCCAGCATTTT; CDR3aa: CASSWTGMGQPQHF
abundance: once; j_gene: TRBJ1-1; d_gene: -; v_gene: TRBV10-3; CDR3nt: TGTGCCATCACCTCTAGTCCTAACACTGAAGCTTTCTTT; CDR3aa: CAITSSPNTEAFF
abundance: -; j_gene: TRBJ1-4; d_gene: TRBD1; v_gene: TRBV5-1; CDR3nt: TGCGCCAGCAGCTTGGCCGTTCGGGGACAGGGGGATGAAAAACTGTTTTTT; CDR3aa: CASSLAVRGQGDEKLFF
abundance: -; j_gene: TRBJ2-7; d_gene: -; v_gene: TRBV29-1; CDR3nt: TGCAGCGTTGAGGCAGAAAGCTCCTACGAGCAGTACTTC; CDR3aa: CSVEAESSYEQYF
abundance: few; j_gene: TRBJ2-6; d_gene: -; v_gene: TRBV14; CDR3nt: TGTGCCAGCAGCCAGGGTGGGGCGCGACGCTCTGGGGCCAACGTCCTGACTTTC; CDR3aa: CASSQGGARRSGANVLTF
abundance: -; j_gene: TRBJ1-3; d_gene: -; v_gene: TRBV30; CDR3nt: TGTGCCTGGGGCAGGGTGGTCTCTGGAAACACCATATATTTT; CDR3aa: CAWGRVVSGNTIYF
abundance: -; j_gene: TRBJ1-2; d_gene: TRBD1; v_gene: TRBV5-1; CDR3nt: TGCGCCAGCAGCCCAGGACAGGGGAGCTATGGCTACACCTTC; CDR3aa: CASSPGQGSYGYTF
abundance: -; j_gene: TRBJ1-1; d_gene: TRBD1; v_gene: TRBV6-1; CDR3nt: TGTGCCAGCAGTGAGGACAGGGTGGACCCTGAAGCTTTCTTT; CDR3aa: CASSEDRVDPEAFF
abundance: -; j_gene: TRBJ1-2; d_gene: -; v_gene: TRBV7-9; CDR3nt: TGTGCCAGCCGAGTAGGGGCGGAGTATGGCTACACCTTC; CDR3aa: CASRVGAEYGYTF
abundance: -; j_gene: TRBJ2-7; d_gene: -; v_gene: TRBV7-9; CDR3nt: TGTGCCAGCAGCTTTTCCGGGACTTCACCCGAACAGTACTTC; CDR3aa: CASSFSGTSPEQYF
abundance: few; j_gene: TRBJ1-1; d_gene: TRBD1; v_gene: TRBV7-2; CDR3nt: TGTGCCAGCAGCTCAGGGGGACAGGGGAAGAACACTGAAGCTTTCTTT; CDR3aa: CASSSGGQGKNTEAFF
abundance: -; j_gene: TRBJ1-1; d_gene: TRBD1; v_gene: TRBV19; CDR3nt: TGTGCCAGTAGTCGCCAGGGGACAGGGCTCACTGAAGCTTTCTTT; CDR3aa: CASSRQGTGLTEAFF
abundance: -; j_gene: TRBJ2-1; d_gene: TRBD1; v_gene: TRBV20-1; CDR3nt: TGCAGTGCTAGTGTTTTTGGACAGGGGGCGTATGAGCAGTTCTTC; CDR3aa: CSASVFGQGAYEQFF
abundance: few; j_gene: TRBJ1-2; d_gene: -; v_gene: TRBV29-1; CDR3nt: TGCAGCGTTGATTGGTTGGCTCGCGGCTACACCTTC; CDR3aa: CSVDWLARGYTF
abundance: once; j_gene: TRBJ1-2; d_gene: -; v_gene: TRBV6-6; CDR3nt: TGTGCCAGCAGTCCCCACGTGGGGAGCCAACCTAACTATGGCTACACCTTC; CDR3aa: CASSPHVGSQPNYGYTF
abundance: -; j_gene: TRBJ2-5; d_gene: TRBD1; v_gene: TRBV19; CDR3nt: TGTGCCAGTAGTATACGCCCGGGGACAGGTGGAGAGACCCAGTACTTC; CDR3aa: CASSIRPGTGGETQYF
abundance: -; j_gene: TRBJ1-6; d_gene: -; v_gene: TRBV6-5; CDR3nt: TGTGCCAGCAGTCCCTACGATACGACACCCCTCCACTTT; CDR3aa: CASSPYDTTPLHF
abundance: once; j_gene: TRBJ2-1; d_gene: TRBD2; v_gene: TRBV7-3; CDR3nt: TGTGCCAGCAGCGTAACTAGCGGGGGGGCGAATGAGCAGTTCTTC; CDR3aa: CASSVTSGGANEQFF
abundance: -; j_gene: TRBJ1-1; d_gene: -; v_gene: TRBV19; CDR3nt: TGTGCCAGTAGTATTTCGCTCAGGACAGCGAACACTGAAGCTTTCTTT; CDR3aa: CASSISLRTANTEAFF
abundance: -; j_gene: TRBJ1-2; d_gene: -; v_gene: TRBV9; CDR3nt: TGTGCCAGCAGCGTAGGCGGAGGGGCGGGAGGCTACACCTTC; CDR3aa: CASSVGGGAGGYTF
abundance: -; j_gene: TRBJ2-1; d_gene: -; v_gene: TRBV24-1; CDR3nt: TGTGCCACCAGTGATCCGAGGGCTTTCTACAATGAGCAGTTCTTC; CDR3aa: CATSDPRAFYNEQFF
abundance: -; j_gene: TRBJ1-1; d_gene: TRBD1; v_gene: TRBV7-2; CDR3nt: TGTGCCAGCAGCCGTGGGGGGACAGGGGTGGAGAGCACTGAAGCTTTCTTT; CDR3aa: CASSRGGTGVESTEAFF
abundance: -; j_gene: TRBJ1-2; d_gene: -; v_gene: TRBV27; CDR3nt: TGTGCCAGCAGCTTTCAGGGGTCCTATGGCTACACCTTC; CDR3aa: CASSFQGSYGYTF
abundance: -; j_gene: TRBJ1-1; d_gene: -; v_gene: TRBV19; CDR3nt: TGTGCCAGTAGTCTGACAGCGAACACTGAAGCTTTCTTT; CDR3aa: CASSLTANTEAFF
abundance: -; j_gene: TRBJ2-2; d_gene: TRBD1; v_gene: TRBV3-1/TRBV3-2; CDR3nt: TGTGCCAGCAGTCCCGGGACAGGGGATTTCGGGGAGCTGTTTTTT; CDR3aa: CASSPGTGDFGELFF
abundance: -; j_gene: TRBJ2-6; d_gene: TRBD1; v_gene: TRBV6-2/TRBV6-3; CDR3nt: TGTGCCAGCAGTGGACAGGGGGCGTTTGGGGCCAACGTCCTGACTTTC; CDR3aa: CASSGQGAFGANVLTF
abundance: -; j_gene: TRBJ1-6; d_gene: TRBD1; v_gene: TRBV6-6; CDR3nt: TGTGCCAGCAGTACTGGACAGGGGGCACCCCTCCACTTT; CDR3aa: CASSTGQGAPLHF
abundance: few; j_gene: TRBJ2-1; d_gene: -; v_gene: TRBV9; CDR3nt: TGTGCCAGCAGCGTTGTTAGCGGAGGGGGCCGTAACAATGAGCAGTTCTTC; CDR3aa: CASSVVSGGGRNNEQFF
abundance: -; j_gene: TRBJ2-6; d_gene: -; v_gene: TRBV7-3; CDR3nt: TGTGCCAGCAGCTCAGCAATACAGGGGGCCAACGTCCTGACTTTC; CDR3aa: CASSSAIQGANVLTF
abundance: -; j_gene: TRBJ2-1; d_gene: TRBD2; v_gene: TRBV7-2; CDR3nt: TGTGCCAGCAGCTTAGTGAGCGGGGGCGGCAATGAGCAGTTCTTC; CDR3aa: CASSLVSGGGNEQFF
abundance: -; j_gene: TRBJ2-7; d_gene: -; v_gene: TRBV7-2; CDR3nt: TGTGCCAGCAGCTTAGCGCCAAATTCGGGCGAGCAGTACTTC; CDR3aa: CASSLAPNSGEQYF
abundance: -; j_gene: TRBJ1-1; d_gene: -; v_gene: TRBV24-1; CDR3nt: TGTGCCACCAGTGTTACTGGGAGCACTGAAGCTTTCTTT; CDR3aa: CATSVTGSTEAFF
abundance: once; j_gene: TRBJ2-7; d_gene: TRBD1; v_gene: TRBV19; CDR3nt: TGTGCCAGTAGTATAGGGGACAGATCTTACGAGCAGTACTTC; CDR3aa: CASSIGDRSYEQYF
abundance: -; j_gene: TRBJ1-2; d_gene: -; v_gene: TRBV6-5; CDR3nt: TGTGCCAGCAGTATACAGGGCCCAGATGGCTACACCTTC; CDR3aa: CASSIQGPDGYTF
abundance: -; j_gene: TRBJ2-3; d_gene: TRBD2; v_gene: TRBV30; CDR3nt: TGTGCCTGGCAAGTGGGGGGTAGCGGGACGACCACAGATACGCAGTATTTT; CDR3aa: CAWQVGGSGTTTDTQYF
abundance: once; j_gene: TRBJ1-1; d_gene: -; v_gene: TRBV7-2; CDR3nt: TGTGCCAGCAGAACCCAGCGGAACACTGAAGCTTTCTTT; CDR3aa: CASRTQRNTEAFF
abundance: -; j_gene: TRBJ2-3; d_gene: -; v_gene: TRBV19; CDR3nt: TGTGCCAGTGGGGGGTGGGATACGCAGTATTTT; CDR3aa: CASGGWDTQYF